These 9 T cell receptor beta chains originate from one sample sequenced in a study of immune heterogeneity within non-small cell lung tumors. Samples each supplied about 610 ng of bulk tumor genomic DNA as template. During surgery, several far-apart biopsies were obtained from every primary tumor. The study enrolled patients with untreated, newly diagnosed non-small cell lung cancer who underwent curative surgery. Using 32 V and 13 J primers, multiplex PCR amplified TCR beta CDR3. TCRdb used MiXCR to reprocess the multiplex PCR reads, holding one entry per CDR3 protein. The data hold several thousand distinct CDR3 sequences, with around 20% observed a single time. The sample taken for sequencing was lung tumor tissue. The receptors originated from a female donor with non-small cell lung cancer.

The CDR3: CASSLVQGTSKGTEAFF. The CDR3 coding sequence is TGTGCCAGCAGCTTAGTCCAGGGGACCTCCAAAGGAACTGAAGCTTTCTTT. The chain recombines TRBV7-9 with TRBJ1-1, with a tentative D call TRBD1 (6 bases). V shed 1 base and J shed 5 bases, with 20 bases lying between them. Germline CDR1 is SEHNR and CDR2 is FQNEAQ (reference sequence). The CDR3 spans 17 residues.

The chain is built from TRBV9 and TRBJ1-1; TRBD1 matches at 8 bases. Trimming took 6 bases from V and 1 from J; bases not matched to a gene: 8. This CDR3 comprises 15 residues. The germline V gene has CDR1 SGDLS and CDR2 YYNGEE. CDR3 DNA: TGTGCCAGCATCGTGGACGGACAGGGGAACACTGAAGCTTTCTTT. Translating gives CASIVDGQGNTEAFF.

This clonotype has just a few counts. The rearrangement links TRBV11-2 to TRBJ2-3; TRBD2 matches at 12 bases. Germline trimming cut 7 bases from V and 2 bases from J; bases unmatched to any gene: 7. CDR1 and CDR2 (germline): SGHAT, FQNNGV. The CDR3 sequence is 16 residues long. The CDR3 DNA follows: TGTGCCAGCATCCCCCTAGCGGGAGGGATCACAGATACGCAGTATTTT. Translation gives CASIPLAGGITDTQYF.

Sample share makes this clonotype medium-sized. The rearrangement uses TRBV20-1 and TRBJ2-1; 12 bases map to TRBD2. V trimming: 3 bases; J trimming: 6 bases; junction bases outside the gene matches: 9. Germline CDR1 and CDR2: DFQATT and SNEGSKA (reference sequence). CDR3 length: 16 amino acids. CDR3 loop: CSASGATSGRSNEQFF. CDR3 in DNA: TGCAGTGCTAGTGGCGCCACTAGCGGGAGGTCCAATGAGCAGTTCTTC.

In its sample, this clonotype is medium-sized (0.01 to 0.1%). The rearrangement uses TRBV27 and TRBJ1-1, with TRBD1 matching over 7 bases. This CDR3 has 14 residues. Germline V lookup: CDR1 MNHEY, CDR2 SMNVEV (reference sequence). V was pared by 8 bases and J by 3 bases, with 9 bases of the junction left unmatched. Here the CDR3 DNA reads TGTGCCAGCGGGGGACAGCGGGGGGACACTGAAGCTTTCTTT. Encoded protein: CASGGQRGDTEAFF.

By its share, this clonotype is medium-sized (0.01 to 0.1%). This chain uses TRBV27 with TRBJ1-1, with D possibly matching TRBD1 (6 bases). V lost 7 bases and J lost 4, with 19 bases in between. The CDR3 runs to 15 residues. Germline CDR1 MNHEY, CDR2 SMNVEV (reference sequence). CDR3 region: CASNPFQGRATEAFF. Here the CDR3 DNA reads TGTGCCAGCAACCCATTTCAGGGGCGGGCCACTGAAGCTTTCTTT.

CDR3 protein: CASSLLLRRGVMNTEAFF. The CDR3 bases are TGCGCCAGCAGCTTACTTCTCCGCAGGGGAGTAATGAACACTGAAGCTTTCTTT. This chain joins TRBV5-1 and TRBJ1-1; possibly TRBD1 for D (6 bases). From germline, CDR1 is SGHRS and CDR2 YFSETQ. The CDR3 loop spans 18 amino acids. Between the trimmed V and J ends, which lost 2 bases and 0 bases, there was a span of 20 bases.

The gene calls are TRBV6-1 and TRBJ1-4; D is perhaps TRBD1 (5 bases). V lost 6 bases, J lost 6 bases, and 14 bases lay in between. The CDR3 covers 14 residues. CDR1 and CDR2 from the germline V gene are MNHNS and SASEGT. The CDR3 nucleotides are TGTGCCAGCAGCCCCGCAGGGTGGGATGAAAAACTGTTTTTT. This sequence encodes CASSPAGWDEKLFF.

This clonotype was detected only a few times. The J gene is TRBJ2-7, the V gene TRBV11-2; D is uncertain. V shed 6 bases and J shed 6 bases, with 15 bases lying between them. Per germline, CDR1 SGHAT and CDR2 FQNNGV. This CDR3 region has 13 residues. CDR3 bases: TGTGCCAGCAGTTATCCTATGAGCGCCGAGCAGTACTTC. This codes for CASSYPMSAEQYF.